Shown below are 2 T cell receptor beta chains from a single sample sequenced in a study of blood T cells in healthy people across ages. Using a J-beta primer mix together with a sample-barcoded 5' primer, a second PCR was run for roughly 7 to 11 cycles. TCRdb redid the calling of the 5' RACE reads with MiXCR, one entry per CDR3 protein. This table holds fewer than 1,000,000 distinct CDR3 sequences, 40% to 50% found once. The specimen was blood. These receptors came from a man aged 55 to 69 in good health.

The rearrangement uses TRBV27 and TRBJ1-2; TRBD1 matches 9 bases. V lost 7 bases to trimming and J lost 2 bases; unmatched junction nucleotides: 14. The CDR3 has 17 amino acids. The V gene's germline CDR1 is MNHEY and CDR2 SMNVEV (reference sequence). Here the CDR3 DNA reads TGTGCCAGCACCTCAGTCGGGACAGGGCCGGGGAACTATGGCTACACCTTC. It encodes CASTSVGTGPGNYGYTF.

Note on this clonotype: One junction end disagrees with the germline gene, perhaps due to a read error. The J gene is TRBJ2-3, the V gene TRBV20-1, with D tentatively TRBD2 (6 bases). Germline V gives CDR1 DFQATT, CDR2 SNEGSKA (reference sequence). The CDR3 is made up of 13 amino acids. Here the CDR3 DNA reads TGCAGTGCTGGCTACGGGGGTACAGATACGCGGTATTTT. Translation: CSAGYGGTDTRYF.